This passage covers 7 T cell receptor beta chains from one sample sequenced in a study of blood T cell repertoires in COVID-19. Assay used: immunoSEQ multiplex PCR; TCRdb lists only in-frame clones, some missing. The sample lists 85,000 to 130,000 clones; 75% to 85% were seen once. Sequenced sample: peripheral blood. These TCRs come from a man aged 60 to 75 with acute or convalescent COVID-19.

The gene calls are TRBV19 and TRBJ1-1, with 10 bases that match TRBD1. The V gene end was trimmed by 6 bases and the J gene end by 3 bases; junction bases not matched to a gene: 10. The V gene's germline CDR1 is LNHDA and CDR2 SQIVND (reference sequence). The length of the CDR3 is 16 residues. The CDR3 is CASRLLTGGGYTEAFF. The CDR3 DNA sequence: TGTGCCAGTAGACTTCTGACAGGGGGCGGGTACACTGAAGCTTTCTTT.

This clone was counted a few times. The chain carries TRBV11-3 and TRBJ2-5; TRBD2 might be the D (7 bases). CDR3 length equals 14 residues. V was clipped by 2 bases and J by 6 bases, with 13 bases between them. The germline gives CDR1 SGHNT, CDR2 YENEEA. CDR3 in amino acids: CASSLRGAQKTQYF. The CDR3 bases are TGTGCCAGCAGCTTACGGGGGGCGCAGAAGACCCAGTACTTC.

The V gene is TRBV12-5, the J gene TRBJ2-1; D perhaps matches TRBD1 (6 bases). There are 16 residues in the CDR3. From germline, CDR1 is LGHNT and CDR2 FRNRAP. The CDR3 region has the DNA TGTGACAACGGACAGTCCGAGCGGCCCTCCTACAATGAGCAGTTCTTC. It codes for CDNGQSERPSYNEQFF.

The V call is TRBV6-1, the J call TRBJ1-4; tentatively, D is TRBD1 (6 bases). V lost 4 bases to trimming and J lost 0 bases, with 12 bases between them. CDR3 length: 16 amino acids. The germline gives CDR1 MNHNS, CDR2 SASEGT. The CDR3 loop reads CASSGQVIATNEKLFF. The CDR3, as DNA: TGTGCCAGCAGTGGACAGGTGATTGCAACTAATGAAAAACTGTTTTTT.

The chain employs TRBV15 and TRBJ2-5; D perhaps matches TRBD2 (6 bases). The CDR3 contains 17 residues. Looked up from germline, CDR1 is LNHNV and CDR2 is YYDKDF (reference sequence). V gave up 3 bases and J gave up 1 base, with 18 bases separating them. The CDR3: CATSRGRSHRSQETQYF. In nucleotides, the CDR3 is TGTGCCACCAGCAGGGGGAGGTCGCACAGGAGCCAAGAGACCCAGTACTTC.

The rearrangement uses TRBV9 and TRBJ2-7; unclear D gene. The CDR3 contains 15 residues. Looked up from germline, CDR1 is SGDLS and CDR2 is YYNGEE. Trimming took off 4 bases at V and 2 bases at J, with 16 bases between the two ends. The DNA for the CDR3 is TGTGCCAGCAGCCCTTTGGCTGGAGACCCCTACGAGCAGTACTTC. This encodes CASSPLAGDPYEQYF.

The CDR3, as DNA: TGTGCCACCAGCAGGGCTAGGCTAGCGGGGGGGCTCGAGCAGTACTTC. It specifies CATSRARLAGGLEQYF. V usage is TRBV15 and J usage is TRBJ2-7; 12 nucleotides agree with TRBD2. From germline, CDR1 is LNHNV and CDR2 YYDKDF (reference sequence). Trimming took 3 bases from V and 6 from J; bases not matched to a gene: 9. The CDR3 sequence is 16 residues long.